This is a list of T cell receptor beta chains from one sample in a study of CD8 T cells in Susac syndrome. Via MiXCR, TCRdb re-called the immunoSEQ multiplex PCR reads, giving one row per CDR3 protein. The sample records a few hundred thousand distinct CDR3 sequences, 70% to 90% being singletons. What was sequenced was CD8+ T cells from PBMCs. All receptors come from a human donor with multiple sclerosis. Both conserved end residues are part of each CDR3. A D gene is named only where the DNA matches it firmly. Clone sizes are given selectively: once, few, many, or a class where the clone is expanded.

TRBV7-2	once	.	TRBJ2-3	TGTGCCAGCAGCTTATCGCTGGGGGCTGAATCGCAGTATTTT	CASSLSLGAESQYF
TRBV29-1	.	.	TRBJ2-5	TGCAGCGTTGTCGGGGGAATACGGGAGACCCAGTACTTC	CSVVGGIRETQYF
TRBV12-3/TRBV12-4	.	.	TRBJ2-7	TGTGCCAGCAGCTACAACGCCGACTGGTCTTTCTACGAGCAGTACTTC	CASSYNADWSFYEQYF
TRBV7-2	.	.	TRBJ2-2	TGTGCCAGCAGCTTAGAAGGGGGGGTCTTTGACACCGGGGAGCTGTTTTTT	CASSLEGGVFDTGELFF
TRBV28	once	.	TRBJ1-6	TGTGCCAGCAGTGGTGTCGGACGGTCGGGTTCACCCCTCCACTTT	CASSGVGRSGSPLHF
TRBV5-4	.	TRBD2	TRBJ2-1	TGTGCCAGCAGCTTTGCAGCGGGAGCTGACAATGAGCAGTTCTTC	CASSFAAGADNEQFF
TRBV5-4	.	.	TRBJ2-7	TGTGCCAGCAGCTTGGAGGTGGGAGGAATGGTCTACGAGCAGTACTTC	CASSLEVGGMVYEQYF
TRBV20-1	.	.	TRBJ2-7	TGCAGTGCTTTCGACTCTCTCTACGAGCAGTACTTC	CSAFDSLYEQYF
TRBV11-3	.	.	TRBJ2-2	TGTGCCAGCGGCAGGAACACCGGGGAGCTGTTTTTT	CASGRNTGELFF
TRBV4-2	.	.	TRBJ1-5	TGTGCCAGCGACCTAGGTCCGGATTTT	CASDLGPDF
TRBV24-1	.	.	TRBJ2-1	TGTGCCACCGCGCAGGGGAGGAATGAGCAGTTCTTC	CATAQGRNEQFF
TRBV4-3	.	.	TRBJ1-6	TGCGCCAGCAGCCAAGACGATTTAGCGGGTAATTCACCCCTCCACTTT	CASSQDDLAGNSPLHF
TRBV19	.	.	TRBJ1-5	TGTGCCAGTAGTATGGGCAGCCCCAATCAGCCCCAGCATTTT	CASSMGSPNQPQHF
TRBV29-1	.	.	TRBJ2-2	TGCAGCGTTGATGGGGGGCGCGGCACCGGGGAGCTGTTTTTT	CSVDGGRGTGELFF
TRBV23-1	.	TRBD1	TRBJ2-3	TGCGCCAGCAGCGGGACAGGGAAGCTACATACGCAGTATTTT	CASSGTGKLHTQYF
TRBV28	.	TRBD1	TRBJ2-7	TGTGCCAGCAGTTGGGACAGCCCCGAGCAGTACTTC	CASSWDSPEQYF
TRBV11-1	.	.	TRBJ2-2	TGTGCCAGCAGCTTAGGCCCCCCCGTTCCGCAAGTCGTTTGGTTGAGCACCCGGGAGCTGGTTTTT	CASSLGPPVPQVVWLSTRELVF
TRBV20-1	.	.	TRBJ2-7	TGCAGTCAACGAGGGGTAGCGTCCTACGAGCAGTACTTC	CSQRGVASYEQYF
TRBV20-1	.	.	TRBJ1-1	TGCAGTGCGCAGGGACTCGGTATTATGAACACTGAAGCTTTCTTT	CSAQGLGIMNTEAFF
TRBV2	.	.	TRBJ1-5	TGTGCCAGCAGTGATAGGGGGTTACTAAGCAATCAGCCCCAGCATTTT	CASSDRGLLSNQPQHF
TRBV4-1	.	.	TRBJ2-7	TGCGCCAGCAGCCCCAGTGGGCGGGGTTTTGTCTACGAGCAGTACTTC	CASSPSGRGFVYEQYF
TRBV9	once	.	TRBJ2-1	TGTGCCAGCAGCGAAATCGACAAGTGGCCCAATGAGCAGTTCTTC	CASSEIDKWPNEQFF
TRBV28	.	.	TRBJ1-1	TGTGCCAGCAGTTTAAAGAACACTGAAGCTTTCTTT	CASSLKNTEAFF
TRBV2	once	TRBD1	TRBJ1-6	TGTGCCAGCAGCAAACAGGGGTTCCTGAATTCACCCCTCCACTTT	CASSKQGFLNSPLHF
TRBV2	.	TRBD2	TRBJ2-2	TGTGCCAGCACCACGTCAAGAGGTAGCGGGAGTTCGGACACCGGGGAGCTGTTTTTT	CASTTSRGSGSSDTGELFF
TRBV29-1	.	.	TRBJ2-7	TGCAGCGTTGGAGGGGAGGCCTACGAGCAGTACTTC	CSVGGEAYEQYF
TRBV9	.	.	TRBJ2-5	TGTGCCAGCAGCCCTCCACGTAGCGGAGAGACCCAGTACTTC	CASSPPRSGETQYF
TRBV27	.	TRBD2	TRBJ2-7	TGTGCCAGCGGAGCGGGGCTAGCGGGAGTGAGCGAGCAGTACTTC	CASGAGLAGVSEQYF
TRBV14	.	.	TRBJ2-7	TGTGCCAGCAGCGAGACTAGTAGAGACGAGCAGTACTTC	CASSETSRDEQYF
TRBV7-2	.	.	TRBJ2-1	TGTGCCAGCAGCTACCCCCTTAGCGGAGTGAGCTCCTACAATGAGCAGTTCTTC	CASSYPLSGVSSYNEQFF
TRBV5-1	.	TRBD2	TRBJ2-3	TGCGCCAGCAGTTGGACTAGCGGGGGGTCTATTAGCACAGATACGCAGTATTTT	CASSWTSGGSISTDTQYF
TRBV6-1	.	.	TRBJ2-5	TGTGCCAGCAGGCCTCCCCTCCAGGGCTGGGGTAGAGAGACCCAGTACTTC	CASRPPLQGWGRETQYF
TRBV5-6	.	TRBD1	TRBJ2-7	TGTGCCAGCAGCTTCGGACAGGGAACCCACGAGCAGTACTTC	CASSFGQGTHEQYF
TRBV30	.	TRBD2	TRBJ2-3	TGTGCCTGGAGTCTACCGGGACTAGCGTATTCAGATACGCAGTATTTT	CAWSLPGLAYSDTQYF
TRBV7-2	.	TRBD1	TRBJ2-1	TGTGCCAGCAGCTTAGAGAAGGGGGCGGGCCCTTCCTACAATGAGCAGTTCTTC	CASSLEKGAGPSYNEQFF
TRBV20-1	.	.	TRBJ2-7	TGCAGTGCTAGTCGACGGGACCGCCGCCTTTACGAGCAGTACTTC	CSASRRDRRLYEQYF
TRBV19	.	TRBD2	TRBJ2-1	TGTGCCAGTAGTGTTAGAACCGGGACTAGCGGAGACAATGAGCAGTTCTTC	CASSVRTGTSGDNEQFF
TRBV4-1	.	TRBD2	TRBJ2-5	TGCGCCAGCAGCCAAGAAGGTGGCGGGGGGGGCAAGACCCAGTACTTC	CASSQEGGGGGKTQYF
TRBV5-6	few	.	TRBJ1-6	TGTGCCAGCAGCTTTCCAGGTGATTCACCCCTCCACTTT	CASSFPGDSPLHF
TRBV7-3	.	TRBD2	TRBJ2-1	TGTGCCAGCAGCTTAATACCCCCGGGACTAGCGGGAACCTACAATGAGCAGTTCTTC	CASSLIPPGLAGTYNEQFF
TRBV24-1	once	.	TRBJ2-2	TGTGCCACCAGGGACACCGGGGAGCTGTTTTTT	CATRDTGELFF
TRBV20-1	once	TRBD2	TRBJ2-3	TGCAGTGCTAGAGCTAGCGGGGGGATGGATACGCAGTATTTT	CSARASGGMDTQYF